The following is a T cell receptor (beta chain) sequence with its context. Its antigen is as yet unknown. CDR1 and CDR2 from the germline V gene are LGHNA and YSLEER. V was clipped by 4 bases and J by 7 bases, with 19 bases between them. The CDR3 is 16 amino acids. This entry belongs to a study of response to subunit inactivated influenza vaccine. The study's findings and limits: A suggestion made by the authors is that each seasonal influenza vaccination recruits few new T cells.

TCRdb redid the calling of the RT-PCR reads with MiXCR, one entry per CDR3 protein. The table has more than 600,000 distinct CDR3 sequences, approximately 17% seen once. This receptor was taken from a man aged 45-60 years who received an inactivated influenza vaccine. The sample consisted of PBMCs from blood, taken about 5 days after vaccination. The chain is built from TRBV4-3 and TRBJ1-4; weak D call: TRBD1 (6 bases). CDR3 in amino acids: CASSRNHRVWIEKLFF. DNA for the CDR3: TGCGCCAGCAGCCGCAATCACAGGGTTTGGATTGAAAAACTGTTTTTT.